This entry is about one TCR beta chain. What it binds is unknown. Looked up from germline, CDR1 is MNHEY and CDR2 is SMNVEV (reference sequence). This CDR3 comprises 13 residues. Trimming took 6 bases from V and 8 from J, leaving 16 bases between them. The data derive from a study of T cell responses to AZD1222 COVID-19 vaccine. Study-wide points: Every sample of the repertoires postdated the peak T cell response.

Researchers grouped second doses given at about 4 or about 12 weeks into one pool. Produced via immunoSEQ multiplex PCR; TCRdb's table is partial and in-frame only. The sample comprises 150,000 to 200,000 clones, around 94% of which are singletons, and under 6% rests with the top ten. The sample here was peripheral blood, taken 28 days after the second AZD1222 dose. This chain uses TRBV27 with TRBJ1-2; D possibly corresponds to TRBD1 (5 bases). This TCR was sampled from an adult who received the AZD1222 COVID-19 vaccine. The CDR3 protein is CASRPGPVLGYTF. Written as DNA, the CDR3 is TGTGCCAGCAGACCGGGACCGGTGTTGGGCTACACCTTC.